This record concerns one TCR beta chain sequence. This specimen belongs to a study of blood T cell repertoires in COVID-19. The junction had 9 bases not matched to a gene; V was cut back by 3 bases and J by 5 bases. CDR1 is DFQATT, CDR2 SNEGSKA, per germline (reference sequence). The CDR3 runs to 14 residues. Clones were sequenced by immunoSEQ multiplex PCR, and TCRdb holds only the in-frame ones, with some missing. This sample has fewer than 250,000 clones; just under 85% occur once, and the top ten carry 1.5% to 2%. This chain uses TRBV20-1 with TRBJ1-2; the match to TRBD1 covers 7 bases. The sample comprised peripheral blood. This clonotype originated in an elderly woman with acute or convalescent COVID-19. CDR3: CSASLTGIKYGYTF. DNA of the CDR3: TGCAGTGCTAGTTTGACAGGGATCAAGTATGGCTACACCTTC.